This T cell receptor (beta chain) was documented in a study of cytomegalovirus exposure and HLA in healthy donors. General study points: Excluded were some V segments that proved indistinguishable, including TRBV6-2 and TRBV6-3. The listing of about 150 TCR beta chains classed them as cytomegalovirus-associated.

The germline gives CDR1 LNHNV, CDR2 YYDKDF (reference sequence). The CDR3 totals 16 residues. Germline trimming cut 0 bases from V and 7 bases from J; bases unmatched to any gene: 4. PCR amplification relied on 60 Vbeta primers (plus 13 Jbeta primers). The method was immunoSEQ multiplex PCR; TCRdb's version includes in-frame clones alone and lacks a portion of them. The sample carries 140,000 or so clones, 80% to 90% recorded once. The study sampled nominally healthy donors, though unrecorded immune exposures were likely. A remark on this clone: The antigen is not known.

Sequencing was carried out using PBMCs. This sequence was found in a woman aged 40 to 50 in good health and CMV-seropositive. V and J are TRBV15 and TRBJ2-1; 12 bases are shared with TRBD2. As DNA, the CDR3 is TGTGCCACCAGCAGAGATGGTCTAGCGGGAGGGAATGAGCAGTTCTTC. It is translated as CATSRDGLAGGNEQFF. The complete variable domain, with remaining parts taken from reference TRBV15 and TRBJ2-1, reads DAMVIQNPRYQVTQFGKPVTLSCSQTLNHNVMYWYQQKSSQAPKLLFHYYDKDFNNEADTPDNFQSRRPNTSFCFLDIRSPGLGDTAMYLCATSRDGLAGGNEQFFGPGTRLTVL.